This TCR beta chain was recovered during a study of regulatory T cells in long-lasting Graves disease. The study's findings and limits: Persistent disease was characterized by preferential usage of TRBV28, TRBJ1-2 and TRBJ2-5. Investigators studied peripheral blood only, not thyroid tissue.

To make TCR beta libraries, researchers used iRepertoire HTBI primers and Arm-PCR of CDR3 regions. MiXCR, run by TCRdb on the multiplex PCR reads, gives a single entry per CDR3 protein. The table has about 460,000 distinct CDR3 sequences, under 25% seen once. The sample's time point: persistent/refractory GD, antithyroid drugs over 5 years with positive TRAb. RNA extracted from PBMCs served as the sequencing template. Per American Thyroid Association guidelines, Graves' disease was diagnosed. Blood from the periphery, approximately 10 milliliters in all, was drawn into EDTA tubes. Germline loops: CDR1 SGHNT, CDR2 YENEEA. The CDR3 has 12 amino acids. The V end lost 5 bases, the J end lost 11 bases, and 15 bases lay between the germline ends. The sample holds many counts of this clonotype. Its target is not known.

The gene calls are TRBV11-3 and TRBJ1-1; a possible D gene is TRBD1 (5 bases). This sequence was found in a female donor with Graves disease. The material was peripheral blood mononuclear cells (PBMCs), obtained when the disease was refractory, from a patient treated with antithyroid drugs. Here the CDR3 DNA reads TGTGCCAGCAGCCCCAGGGATAGTTTGGCTTTCTTT. It codes for CASSPRDSLAFF.